These T cell receptor beta chains were read from a single sample in a study of T cells after yellow fever vaccination. A single record per CDR3 protein comes from TCRdb applying MiXCR to the 5' RACE reads. The sample holds 300,000 to 350,000 distinct CDR3 sequences, 7% to 9% seen once. The sample in question was PBMCs, obtained roughly 45 days after the first yellow fever vaccination. Receptors were obtained from a man aged 18 to 30 who received the YFV17D yellow fever vaccine. Each CDR3 is given without its conserved first and last residue. D genes are given only for firm matches. Clone sizes are given selectively: once, few, many, or a class where the clone is expanded.

TRBV20-1	TRBJ2-7	.	.	SARDVGYEQY
TRBV5-1	TRBJ1-2	TRBD1	few	ASRGNPQGLQDGYT
TRBV4-1	TRBJ1-2	.	few	ASSQDQGSYGYT
TRBV6-1	TRBJ2-6	.	.	ASTYLWGGSGGANVLT
TRBV18	TRBJ2-3	TRBD2	many	ASSPTSGGAADTQY
TRBV7-2	TRBJ1-5	TRBD1	few	ASSKTGGRDQPQH
TRBV19	TRBJ2-4	.	few	ASSIGGLAKNIQY
TRBV2	TRBJ1-1	TRBD1	few	ASSEARQGNTEAF
TRBV6-1	TRBJ1-2	.	.	ASIKTLSPNYGYT
TRBV20-1	TRBJ1-4	.	few	SARLTVYNEKLF
TRBV20-1	TRBJ2-5	.	.	SAGPGEETQY
TRBV7-6	TRBJ1-6	.	few	ASSQEDRGSPLH
TRBV12-3/TRBV12-4	TRBJ1-1	.	.	ASSLQGMAPKSEAF
TRBV5-1	TRBJ2-3	.	.	ASKGQTLSTDTQY
TRBV4-2	TRBJ1-5	.	.	ASSPTRQPQH
TRBV6-5	TRBJ1-1	TRBD1	few	ASSYDRGTNTEAF
TRBV7-9	TRBJ1-5	.	many	ASSFQGSNQPQH
TRBV10-2	TRBJ1-1	.	few	ASSKVQGTEAF